This TCR beta chain was sequenced for a study of blood T cell repertoires in COVID-19. This CDR3 has 13 residues. The V and J ends lost 7 bases and 4 bases respectively, with 10 bases between them. Germline CDR1 reads SGHNT; CDR2 reads YENEEA. The method was immunoSEQ multiplex PCR; TCRdb's version includes in-frame clones alone and lacks a portion of them. The table has 130,000 or so clones, roughly 84% seen once. This receptor was obtained from a woman aged 55-69 years with acute or convalescent COVID-19. What was sequenced was peripheral blood. The chain is built from TRBV11-3 and TRBJ2-2; D perhaps matches TRBD1 (6 bases). CDR3 residues: CASTQGFTGELFF. For the CDR3, the DNA is TGTGCCAGCACCCAGGGGTTCACCGGGGAGCTGTTTTTT.